The clone carrying this T cell receptor (beta chain) was recorded a few times. The germline V gene encodes CDR1 MNHEY and CDR2 SVGAGI. This CDR3 contains 15 residues. The J segment lost 6 bases and the V segment lost 0 bases, leaving 4 bases of the junction unmatched. This sample stems from a study of blood T cell repertoires in COVID-19. Overall study context: The United States, Italy and Spain were the sources of the acute and convalescent COVID-19 samples.

Original methodology: Reference gene primer amplification gave estimated nucleated cell counts. Clones were read by immunoSEQ multiplex PCR, and TCRdb kept only the in-frame ones, dropping some. V, J and clone size are those of that table, while D and trimming were read from the DNA. The data show 150,000 or so clones, approximately 87% seen once. The chain has TRBV6-5 and TRBJ2-7, with 11 nucleotides matching TRBD2. The receptor was isolated from an older man with acute or convalescent COVID-19. The sample taken for sequencing was peripheral blood. DNA of the CDR3: TGTGCCAGCAGTTACTCGTGGCTAGCGGGGGGCGAGCAGTACTTC. Its protein product is CASSYSWLAGGEQYF.